The clone carrying this T cell receptor (beta chain) was recorded many times. Antigen: not known. Germline values: CDR1 SGHRS, CDR2 YFSETQ. There are 13 residues in the CDR3. Trimming removed 4 bases at V and 0 bases at J, with 7 bases between. The sample is drawn from a study of prognosis after radiotherapy for stage I lung cancer. About the research overall: The 10 to 15 male and roughly 6 female patients were aged about 50 to 95, median about 70 years. A few patients developed post-radiotherapy distant metastases at median about seven months; roughly 14 had no significant progression. Study-wide points: Patients developing distant metastases showed lower Shannon entropy after stereotactic body radiation therapy.

Genomic DNA was the source, and TCR beta CDR3 was amplified from it by two-round multiplex PCR. Primers targeting each individual TRBV and TRBJ gene were applied in first-round PCR. A single record per CDR3 protein comes from TCRdb applying MiXCR to the multiplex PCR reads. The table records about 59,000 distinct CDR3 sequences, around a quarter of them present only once. The material was PBMCs, obtained before or after stereotactic body radiation therapy (not recorded which). The gene calls are TRBV5-1 and TRBJ2-5; D is ambiguous. This TCR was recovered from a donor of 50 years or more with non-small cell lung cancer. CDR3 coding DNA: TGCGCCAGCAGCCGGGCGTACCAAGAGACCCAGTACTTC. Its protein is CASSRAYQETQYF.